This T cell receptor (beta chain) derives from a study of low-dose radiotherapy and immunotherapy resistance in tumors. Study in general: Per fraction, Cohort 2 was given 1 Gy every two weeks, accumulating a total of 13 Gy over 26 weeks. On a schedule of every two weeks, intravenous cyclophosphamide at a dose of 200 mg/m2 was delivered one day before each radiation and immunotherapy administration. Patients' oral aspirin dose was 300 mg daily across four cycles from cycle 1 day 1.

This clonotype was observed at least ten times. The time point was: before trial treatment. From germline, CDR1 is SGHTS and CDR2 YDEGEE. V lost 3 bases and J lost 1; bases outside the gene matches: 10. The CDR3 is 20 amino acids. Gene-specific TRAV and TRBV primers were used for first-strand cDNA, covering alpha and beta chains. Over approximately 20 PCR cycles, TCRs were amplified from a constant-region primer and V-primer adapter. It was by in vitro transcription that isolated mRNA was amplified. Using its own MiXCR run on the reads, TCRdb lists one record per CDR3 protein. The top ten clones hold just over 5.5% of a sample with 45,000 to 75,000 distinct CDR3 sequences, 20% to 25% of them seen once.

This receptor was taken from a male donor with prostate cancer. The sample in question was PBMCs, obtained before treatment. The rearrangement uses TRBV5-8 and TRBJ2-6; 13 nucleotides align to TRBD2. This chain's CDR3 is CASSSLRLAGGSSGANVLTF. DNA of the CDR3: TGTGCCAGCAGCTCCCTGAGACTAGCGGGGGGATCTTCTGGGGCCAACGTCCTGACTTTC.